A single sample is the source of the 5 T cell receptor beta chains below, sequenced in a study of blood T cells in healthy people across ages. A second PCR of about 7 to 11 cycles used a sample-barcoded 5' primer and a J-beta primer mix. TCRdb passed the 5' RACE reads through MiXCR, listing each CDR3 protein once. The sample gives 450,000 to 600,000 distinct CDR3 sequences, approximately 26% of which show up once; approximately 3.6% is in the top ten. This sample was also put to use in a study of T cells of mothers and their children.

Sequenced: blood. Source of these receptors: a boy under 10 years old in good health.

There are a few counts of this clonotype. The rearrangement joins TRBV12-5 to TRBJ1-5, with no clear D. V was clipped by 2 bases and J by 0 bases, with 14 bases between them. Germline assignment: CDR1 LGHNT and CDR2 FRNRAP. The CDR3 covers 17 residues. The CDR3 spells CASGLPSTTYSNQPQHF. CDR3 coding DNA: TGTGCTAGTGGTTTGCCGTCGACAACCTATAGCAATCAGCCCCAGCATTTT.

The J gene is TRBJ1-1, the V gene TRBV7-9; D call uncertain. Trimming took 5 bases from V and 6 from J, leaving 19 bases between them. Germline V gene sequence: CDR1 SEHNR, CDR2 FQNEAQ (reference sequence). The CDR3 sequence is 15 residues long. In DNA form, the CDR3 reads TGTGCCAGCAGCACGGCCCGAGGGAAGAGGCCTGAAGCTTTCTTT. Amino acids: CASSTARGKRPEAFF.

This clonotype has only a few counts. This chain connects TRBV27 to TRBJ2-5; D is undetermined. Looked up from germline, CDR1 is MNHEY and CDR2 is SMNVEV (reference sequence). Deletions cut 5 bases from V and 0 bases from J, with 10 bases between. CDR3 length: 14 residues. CDR3 region: CASSQTEYQETQYF. CDR3 nucleotide sequence: TGTGCCAGCAGTCAGACTGAGTACCAAGAGACCCAGTACTTC.

V and J are TRBV7-9 and TRBJ2-5; the D gene could be TRBD1 or TRBD2 (6 bases each). Between the trimmed V and J ends, which lost 5 bases and 5 bases, there was a span of 27 bases. This CDR3 contains 18 residues. Germline V lookup: CDR1 SEHNR, CDR2 FQNEAQ (reference sequence). CDR3 coding DNA: TGTGCCAGCAGCACTCTTAGGAGCGTTTCCGTCGGGGGCGAGACCCAGTACTTC. Its protein is CASSTLRSVSVGGETQYF.

This chain links TRBV29-1 with TRBJ2-5; D ambiguous. With the DNA end fitting TRBJ2-7 better, the J assignment may be wrong. The V gene's germline CDR1 is SQVTM and CDR2 ANQGSEA. This CDR3 has 13 residues. The DNA of the CDR3 is TGCAGCGGATTGACCGGCGATAACTACGAGCAGTACTTC. As protein: CSGLTGDNYEQYF.